A selection of T cell receptor beta chains follows, all from one sample in a study of cytomegalovirus exposure and HLA in healthy donors. Repertoires were generated with immunoSEQ multiplex PCR, while TCRdb's copy carries only in-frame clones and drops some. Among 250,000 to 350,000 clones listed, roughly 85% were seen once. Sequencing was carried out using PBMCs. These TCRs come from a man aged 40-55 years in good health and CMV-seropositive. Both conserved end residues are part of each CDR3. The order of the fields is CDR3 length, clone size, V gene, J gene, D gene, CDR3 protein, CDR3 DNA. A D gene is named only where the DNA matches it firmly. Not all rows give a size; the values are once, few, many and, for expanded clones, a class.

>16|.|TRBV18|TRBJ2-1|TRBD2
CASSPRELAAYNEQFF
TGTGCCAGCTCACCAAGGGAGCTAGCGGCTTACAATGAGCAGTTCTTC
>13|.|TRBV28|TRBJ1-1|.
CAGSRQPKTEAFF
TGTGCCGGGTCGAGACAGCCAAAAACTGAAGCTTTCTTT
>16|.|TRBV13|TRBJ2-1|TRBD1
CASSPTGGLSYNEQFF
TGTGCCAGCAGCCCGACAGGGGGGTTGTCCTACAATGAGCAGTTCTTC
>14|.|TRBV28|TRBJ1-2|TRBD1
CASSLDRLIYGYTF
TGTGCCAGCAGTTTGGACAGGTTGATCTATGGCTACACCTTC
>14|.|TRBV28|TRBJ1-2|TRBD1
CASSTHRGRYGYTF
TGTGCCAGCAGTACCCACAGGGGGCGATATGGCTACACCTTC
>15|.|TRBV28|TRBJ1-5|.
CASSAGFLSNQPQHF
TGTGCCAGCAGCGCCGGGTTCCTGAGCAATCAGCCCCAGCATTTT
>16|.|TRBV5-1|TRBJ2-1|.
CASSLAQLASYNEQFF
TGCGCCAGCAGCTTGGCCCAACTAGCTTCTTACAATGAGCAGTTCTTC
>18|.|TRBV12-2|TRBJ2-3|.
CASRLGKEEPPPRDTQYF
TGTGCAAGTCGCTTAGGGAAGGAGGAACCACCCCCTCGAGATACGCAGTATTTT
>14|few|TRBV28|TRBJ1-2|.
CASSPGGEHYGYTF
TGTGCCAGCAGCCCCGGGGGGGAACACTATGGCTACACCTTC
>15|few|TRBV7-9|TRBJ1-2|TRBD1
CASSFQTGNLDGYTF
TGTGCCAGCAGCTTCCAGACAGGGAACTTGGATGGCTACACCTTC
>12|.|TRBV13|TRBJ2-1|.
CASSFRYNEQFF
TGTGCCAGCAGCTTCCGCTACAATGAGCAGTTCTTC
>16|.|TRBV9|TRBJ2-3|TRBD1
CASSYPSGGAGDTQYF
TGTGCCAGCAGCTACCCCTCAGGGGGCGCGGGAGATACGCAGTATTTT
>19|.|TRBV7-3|TRBJ2-7|TRBD2
CASSPPTGTSGRDGYEQYF
TGTGCCAGCAGCCCACCTACCGGGACTAGCGGGAGGGACGGGTACGAGCAGTACTTC
>14|once|TRBV19|TRBJ2-6|.
CASNRAAGANVLTF
TGTGCCAGTAACAGAGCCGCTGGGGCCAACGTCCTGACTTTC
>16|.|TRBV7-3|TRBJ2-2|.
CASSDGRRGNTGELFF
TGTGCCAGCAGCGATGGGCGGCGGGGGAACACCGGGGAGCTGTTTTTT
>15|.|TRBV10-3|TRBJ2-1|TRBD1
CAISKPDRTYNEQFF
TGTGCCATCAGTAAACCGGACAGGACTTACAATGAGCAGTTCTTC
>15|few|TRBV10-3|TRBJ2-7|TRBD2
CASSYGAGGQYEQYF
TGTGCCAGCAGTTACGGAGCGGGAGGGCAGTACGAGCAGTACTTC
>15|.|TRBV28|TRBJ2-3|TRBD1
CASSRTGASTDTQYF
TGTGCCAGCAGTCGGACAGGGGCTAGCACAGATACGCAGTATTTT
>16|.|TRBV7-6|TRBJ2-1|.
CASSLGGGRSYNEQFF
TGTGCCAGCAGCTTAGGGGGGGGCCGGTCCTACAATGAGCAGTTCTTC
>13|.|TRBV30|TRBJ1-5|.
CAWSVRRGQPQHF
TGTGCCTGGAGTGTACGCCGAGGGCAGCCCCAGCATTTT
>14|once|TRBV11-1|TRBJ1-2|.
CASSLGPVNYGYTF
TGTGCCAGCAGCTTAGGTCCGGTTAACTATGGCTACACCTTC
>15|.|TRBV4-1|TRBJ2-5|TRBD1
CASSATGTGSETQYF
TGCGCCAGCAGCGCAACCGGGACAGGGTCAGAGACCCAGTACTTC
>16|few|TRBV27|TRBJ1-2|.
CASSFGVGASNYGYTF
TGTGCCAGCAGTTTCGGGGTGGGGGCCTCTAACTATGGCTACACCTTC
>15|.|TRBV7-9|TRBJ2-1|TRBD1
CASSLGQGASNEQFF
TGTGCCAGCAGCTTAGGTCAGGGGGCAAGCAATGAGCAGTTCTTC
>14|.|TRBV11-2|TRBJ2-6|.
CASSLWPGANVLTF
TGTGCCAGCAGCTTATGGCCTGGGGCCAACGTCCTGACTTTC
>14|once|TRBV7-9|TRBJ2-7|TRBD2
CSSAEGLAGGEQYF
TGTTCCAGCGCCGAGGGACTAGCGGGAGGCGAGCAGTACTTC
>13|.|TRBV10-3|TRBJ1-5|TRBD1
CAISPGGTQPQHF
TGTGCCATCAGCCCAGGGGGCACTCAGCCCCAGCATTTT
>13|.|TRBV7-2|TRBJ1-1|.
CASSLQRNTEAFF
TGTGCCAGCAGCTTACAGCGAAACACTGAAGCTTTCTTT
>15|.|TRBV4-3|TRBJ2-3|TRBD1
CASSQGDRVTDTQYF
TGCGCCAGCAGCCAAGGGGACAGGGTCACAGATACGCAGTATTTT
>15|.|TRBV10-1|TRBJ2-7|TRBD2
CASSDLSGIPYEQYF
TGCGCCAGCAGTGACTTGAGCGGGATCCCCTACGAGCAGTACTTC
>16|.|TRBV21-1|TRBJ1-6|.
CASSMKRTGFYSPLHF
TGTGCCAGCAGCATGAAAAGGACAGGGTTCTATTCACCCCTCCACTTT
>18|.|TRBV5-4|TRBJ2-2|.
CASSTPPTTSWNTGELFF
TGTGCCAGCAGCACACCTCCCACGACTAGTTGGAACACCGGGGAGCTGTTTTTT
>13|.|TRBV29-1|TRBJ1-2|TRBD1
CSVELSGGQGYTF
TGCAGCGTTGAATTGTCAGGGGGCCAGGGCTACACCTTC
>11|.|TRBV29-1|TRBJ2-2|.
CSVWGAGELFF
TGCAGCGTTTGGGGGGCCGGGGAGCTGTTTTTT